This passage covers 3 T cell receptor beta chains from one sample sequenced in a study of cytomegalovirus exposure and HLA in healthy donors. Primers for the PCR totalled 60 Vbeta and 13 Jbeta. Libraries were prepared by immunoSEQ multiplex PCR; TCRdb keeps only in-frame clonotypes and omits some of them. This table holds hundreds of thousands of clones, over 75% found once. The sample comprised PBMCs. These receptors originate from a male donor in good health and CMV-seronegative.

In this sample, this clone turned up once. This sample includes further DNA sequences coding for the same CDR3. V usage is TRBV6-4 and J usage is TRBJ2-3; 12 positions agree with TRBD2. V shed 4 bases, J shed 0 bases, and the junction held 2 bases outside the gene matches. Per the germline V gene, CDR1 is MRHNA and CDR2 is SNTAGT. The CDR3 sequence is 16 residues long. The CDR3 loop reads CASSVLAGGSTDTQYF. DNA of the CDR3: TGTGCCAGCAGTGTACTAGCGGGGGGTAGCACAGATACGCAGTATTTT.

The genes are TRBV4-1 and TRBJ2-7, with TRBD1 matching 9 bases. The CDR3 runs 15 residues. From germline, CDR1 is MGHRA and CDR2 YSYEKL. V lost 4 bases to trimming and J lost 2 bases; unmatched junction nucleotides: 6. CDR3 DNA sequence: TGCGCCAGCAGCCTTGACAGGGGGGCCACCTACGAGCAGTACTTC. It codes for CASSLDRGATYEQYF.

This rearrangement joins TRBV5-4 to TRBJ2-7; 10 bases line up with TRBD1. V shed 2 bases, J shed 2 bases, and the junction held 4 bases outside the gene matches. This CDR3 has 15 amino acids. The germline V gene encodes CDR1 SGHNT and CDR2 YYREEE (reference sequence). CDR3 amino acids: CASSLRTGGAYEQYF. The CDR3 DNA follows: TGTGCCAGCAGCTTACGGACAGGGGGAGCCTACGAGCAGTACTTC.